The 30 T cell receptor beta chains below were found in one sample sequenced in a study of CD8 T cells in ankylosing spondylitis listed by TCRdb under 2017. What the research found in general, with its limitations: A TCR beta motif of 7 or 8 highly homologous amino acid variants appeared characteristic of blood from ankylosing spondylitis patients.

Antigens of these TCRs are unknown. Library preparation was by 5' RACE. Sequenced using an Illumina HiSeq 2500. The raw public reads went through TCRdb reprocessing: fastp at Q25, MiXCR clone calling, in-frame beta chains kept. Identical CDR3 protein sequences are pooled into one entry, listed with their most common genes and DNA. The sample data list about 200,000 distinct CDR3 sequences, and roughly 6.6% of these were observed just once. The leading ten clones occupy 12% to 15% of the sample. Input material: blood, either unsorted or a sorted T cell fraction (not recorded which). All receptors come from a male donor with ankylosing spondylitis.

This chain joins TRBV19 and TRBJ2-7, with 7 bases that match TRBD2. The CDR3 runs to 16 residues. From germline, CDR1 is LNHDA and CDR2 SQIVND (reference sequence). J was trimmed by 4 bases and V by 3 bases; bases with no gene match: 12. The CDR3 region is CASSILRGGRRYEQYF. Written as DNA, the CDR3 is TGTGCCAGTAGTATTTTGAGGGGCGGGAGAAGGTACGAGCAGTACTTC. Full variable domain (rest looked up from reference TRBV19 and TRBJ2-7): DGGITQSPKYLFRKEGQNVTLSCEQNLNHDAMYWYRQDPGQGLRLIYYSQIVNDFQKGDIAEGYSVSREKKESFPLTVTSAQKNPTAFYLCASSILRGGRRYEQYFGPGTRLTVT.

This clonotype was picked up many times. The CDR3 DNA reads TGCGCCAGCAGCCAAGTGGGGCGCGGCACTGAAGCTTTCTTT. This codes for CASSQVGRGTEAFF. V gene TRBV4-1 combines with J gene TRBJ1-1, with D possibly being TRBD1 (5 bases). With 1 base removed from V and 4 bases from J, the gap between germline ends came to 10 bases. The CDR3 spans 14 residues. Germline CDR1 is MGHRA and CDR2 is YSYEKL.

This clonotype was counted between two and nine times. The V and J genes are TRBV5-6 and TRBJ1-5; D perhaps matches TRBD1 (5 bases). The CDR3 contains 15 residues. Looked up from germline, CDR1 is SGHDT and CDR2 is YYEEEE. Deletions cut 1 base from V and 3 bases from J, with 11 bases between. The CDR3 DNA follows: TGTGCCAGCAGCTTGATAGGGGACCTCAATCAGCCCCAGCATTTT. This encodes CASSLIGDLNQPQHF.

This clonotype was counted many times. The CDR3 reads CASSVGGGNYGYTF. The CDR3 DNA is TGTGCCAGCAGCGTAGGGGGCGGTAACTATGGCTACACCTTC. The chain links TRBV9 to TRBJ1-2; a weak D match, TRBD1 (5 bases). CDR3 length: 14 residues. The V gene lost 0 bases and the J gene lost 1 base, with 7 bases spanning the gap. The germline CDR1 and CDR2 sequences are SGDLS and YYNGEE.

This clonotype showed up many times. This chain links TRBV9 with TRBJ1-3; 7 bases agree with TRBD1. The CDR3 extends over 15 amino acids. The germline V gene encodes CDR1 SGDLS and CDR2 YYNGEE. V dropped 3 bases and J dropped 4; count of bases not matched to a gene: 7. The CDR3 sequence: CASSEQGKSGNTIYF. The CDR3 DNA reads TGTGCCAGCAGCGAACAGGGGAAGTCAGGAAACACCATATATTTT.

This clonotype was picked up many times. The gene calls are TRBV3-1 and TRBJ2-1; D could derive from TRBD1 or TRBD2 (5 bases each). The germline V gene encodes CDR1 LGHDT and CDR2 YNNKEL (reference sequence). The CDR3 covers 15 residues. V shed 6 bases and J shed 5 bases, with 17 bases lying between them. The CDR3 DNA reads as TGTGCCAGCAGTCACCTATTGGGACCCGACAATGAGCAGTTCTTC. Amino acid sequence: CASSHLLGPDNEQFF.

This clonotype was seen repeatedly, ten times or more. The chain combines TRBV25-1 with TRBJ2-5, with D perhaps being TRBD1 or TRBD2 (5 bases each). Trimming cost V 5 bases and J 5 bases, with 9 bases left between them. From germline, CDR1 is MGHDK and CDR2 SYGVNS. The CDR3 extends over 12 amino acids. CDR3 sequence (DNA): TGTGCCAGCAGTCGTTGGGGGGAGACCCAGTACTTC. It translates to CASSRWGETQYF.

This clonotype has ten or more counts. This chain links TRBV20-1 with TRBJ1-5; D is uncertain. The CDR3 contains 15 residues. CDR1 and CDR2 from the germline V gene are DFQATT and SNEGSKA (reference sequence). V lost 1 base, J lost 1 base, and 11 bases lay in between. As DNA, the CDR3 is TGCAGTGCTAGAGGGCCCGGACGAAGCAATCAGCCCCAGCATTTT. Amino acid sequence: CSARGPGRSNQPQHF.

This clonotype was seen many times. V gene TRBV25-1 combines with J gene TRBJ1-1; D is uncertain. Trimming took off 6 bases at V and 11 bases at J, with 13 bases between the two ends. The V gene's germline CDR1 is MGHDK and CDR2 SYGVNS. This CDR3 is 11 amino acids long. The CDR3 DNA sequence: TGTGCCAGCAGCTTAGGGTATATGGCTTTCTTT. Protein sequence: CASSLGYMAFF.

This clonotype has ten or more counts. The chain uses TRBV7-9 and TRBJ2-7, with D maybe TRBD2 (5 bases). V dropped 3 bases and J dropped 2 bases, with 8 bases sitting between them. CDR1 SEHNR and CDR2 FQNEAQ come from the germline V gene (reference sequence). The CDR3 is 13 amino acids. The CDR3, as DNA: TGTGCCAGCAGCTTGGACTGGACCTACGAGCAGTACTTC. This encodes CASSLDWTYEQYF.

This clonotype showed up many times. The gene calls are TRBV12-3 or TRBV12-4 and TRBJ2-3; D is ambiguous. The CDR3 covers 16 residues. The germline V and J ends were trimmed by 2 bases and 0 bases, with 12 bases remaining between them. The CDR3 is CASSLWVEPSTDTQYF. The CDR3 coding sequence is TGTGCCAGCAGTTTATGGGTGGAACCTAGCACAGATACGCAGTATTTT.

The chain joins TRBV7-6 to TRBJ1-1; no firm D call. This CDR3 is 14 amino acids long. V lost 1 base, J lost 1 base, and 7 bases lay in between. Germline CDR1 reads SGHVS; CDR2 reads FNYEAQ. The CDR3 DNA reads as TGTGCCAGCAGCTTAGAACGGGCGAACACTGAAGCTTTCTTT. This sequence encodes CASSLERANTEAFF.

This clonotype has a count of ten or more. The chain employs TRBV28 and TRBJ2-2, with a weak D call TRBD2 (5 bases). V shed 3 bases and J shed 7 bases, with 12 bases lying between them. The CDR3 is made up of 14 amino acids. Germline lookup yields CDR1 MDHEN and CDR2 SYDVKM. The CDR3 sequence is CASSLKVANGELFF. CDR3 nucleotides: TGTGCCAGCAGTTTGAAAGTAGCGAACGGGGAGCTGTTTTTT.

The V and J genes are TRBV10-3 and TRBJ1-2; D remains unclear. Trimming left V 4 bases short and J 4 bases short, with 13 bases between. The germline gives CDR1 ENHRY, CDR2 SYGVKD. The CDR3 is 14 residues long. The DNA of the CDR3 is TGTGCCATCAGTGTAGAGGAAGAGGCCTATGGCTACACCTTC. Translation gives CAISVEEEAYGYTF.

Only a few counts were recorded for this clonotype. The CDR3 DNA is TGTGCCAGTAGTCGGGGGACTTCTCAACATAATCAGCCCCAGCATTTT. Translating gives CASSRGTSQHNQPQHF. The chain employs TRBV19 and TRBJ1-5; perhaps TRBD1 as D (5 bases). V lost 5 bases and J lost 4, with 18 bases in between. Per the germline V gene, CDR1 is LNHDA and CDR2 is SQIVND (reference sequence). This CDR3 is 16 amino acids long.

In its sample, this clonotype was seen many times. An end of the junction does not agree with germline; a read error may underlie this. The chain has TRBV6-1 and TRBJ2-7; 7 nucleotides align to TRBD2. Germline values: CDR1 MNHNS, CDR2 SASEGT. The CDR3 has 13 amino acids. CDR3 region: CASSKAGLDEQYF. Written as DNA, the CDR3 is TGTGCCAGCAGTAAAGCGGGACTCGACGAGCAGTACTTC.

As for this clonotype: This clone may be a read error of a much larger clone one base away. The chain uses TRBV7-9 and TRBJ2-7, with no clear D. Germline values: CDR1 SEHNR, CDR2 FQNEAQ (reference sequence). Trimming removed 0 bases from V and 6 bases from J, with 9 bases in between. This CDR3 is 13 amino acids long. The CDR3 loop reads CASSLASGLEQYF. The CDR3 DNA follows: TGTGCCAGCAGCTTAGCGTCGGGCCTCGAGCAGTACTTC.

This clonotype has just a few counts. The V call is TRBV15, the J call TRBJ2-1, with 7 bases aligning to TRBD2. CDR1 is LNHNV and CDR2 is YYDKDF in the germline V gene (reference sequence). With V trimmed by 9 bases and J by 4 bases, 9 bases remained unmatched. The CDR3 loop spans 14 amino acids. CDR3 sequence: CATGLGRVYNEQFF. CDR3 nucleotide sequence: TGTGCCACAGGCCTTGGGAGGGTTTACAATGAGCAGTTCTTC.

This clonotype was observed a handful of times. The CDR3 sequence is CASSLFGDETQYF. CDR3 coding DNA: TGTGCCAGCAGTTTATTCGGGGATGAGACCCAGTACTTC. This sequence joins TRBV27 and TRBJ2-5; maybe TRBD2 (5 bases). Germline V CDR1 and CDR2: MNHEY, SMNVEV (reference sequence). The CDR3 runs 13 residues. Trimming pared 1 base from V and 5 bases from J, leaving 8 bases between.

The chain is built from TRBV7-9 and TRBJ2-1; unclear D gene. V was cut by 5 bases and J by 4 bases, with 15 bases left in between. The germline CDR1 and CDR2 sequences are SEHNR and FQNEAQ (reference sequence). This CDR3 spans 15 amino acids. The CDR3 bases are TGTGCCAGCAGCCTCCCGGTGGCGAATTACAATGAGCAGTTCTTC. Translating gives CASSLPVANYNEQFF. Based on the CDR3 plus reference TRBV7-9 and TRBJ2-1, the full variable domain is DTGVSQNPRHKITKRGQNVTFRCDPISEHNRLYWYRQTLGQGPEFLTYFQNEAQLEKSRLLSDRFSAERPKGSFSTLEIQRTEQGDSAMYLCASSLPVANYNEQFFGPGTRLTVL.

This clonotype was seen a handful of times. This chain uses TRBV14 with TRBJ2-1, with D tentatively TRBD2 (6 bases). This CDR3 spans 16 amino acids. The ends were cut back, 3 bases at V and 0 bases at J, with 12 bases in the middle. Germline assignment: CDR1 SGHDN and CDR2 FVKESK. The CDR3 DNA sequence: TGTGCCAGCAGCCACTTAGCGGCCCGCTCCTACAATGAGCAGTTCTTC. Its translation: CASSHLAARSYNEQFF.

This clonotype was detected only a few times. The chain combines TRBV5-6 with TRBJ2-7; tentatively, D is TRBD1 (6 bases). CDR1 is SGHDT and CDR2 is YYEEEE in the germline V gene. This CDR3 has 14 residues. V gave up 0 bases and J gave up 2 bases, with 9 bases separating them. The CDR3 reads CASSLGDNPYEQYF. CDR3 sequence (DNA): TGTGCCAGCAGCTTGGGGGACAACCCCTACGAGCAGTACTTC.

The rearrangement uses TRBV7-9 and TRBJ1-1, with 8 bases fitting TRBD1. The CDR3 spans 13 residues. Germline V gene data show CDR1 as SEHNR and CDR2 as FQNEAQ (reference sequence). V dropped 3 bases and J dropped 3; count of bases not matched to a gene: 0. In DNA, the CDR3 is TGTGCCAGCAGCTTGGACAGGGACACTGAAGCTTTCTTT. Translated: CASSLDRDTEAFF. The entire variable domain, with the rest obtained from reference TRBV7-9 and TRBJ1-1, is as follows: DTGVSQNPRHKITKRGQNVTFRCDPISEHNRLYWYRQTLGQGPEFLTYFQNEAQLEKSRLLSDRFSAERPKGSFSTLEIQRTEQGDSAMYLCASSLDRDTEAFFGQGTRLTVV.

Of note for this clonotype: One end of the junction fails to match germline, which may point to a read error. The rearrangement uses TRBV19 and TRBJ2-1; D possibly matches TRBD1 or TRBD2 (6 bases each). Per germline, CDR1 LNHDA and CDR2 SQIVND (reference sequence). The CDR3 sequence is 14 residues long. CDR3 bases: TGTGCCAGTAGGATAGGGGGAGGAGGCAATGAGCAGTTCTTC. It yields the protein CASRIGGGGNEQFF. Drawing the rest from reference TRBV19 and TRBJ2-1, the complete variable domain is DGGITQSPKYLFRKEGQNVTLSCEQNLNHDAMYWYRQDPGQGLRLIYYSQIVNDFQKGDIAEGYSVSREKKESFPLTVTSAQKNPTAFYLCASRIGGGGNEQFFGPGTRLTVL.

This clonotype showed up many times. The gene calls are TRBV6-2 or TRBV6-3 and TRBJ2-7; TRBD1 aligns across 7 bases. The V and J ends lost 1 base and 3 bases, in that order; junction bases with no gene match: 6. Germline V CDR1 and CDR2: MNHEY, SVGEGT. There are 15 residues in the CDR3. DNA for the CDR3: TGTGCCAGCAGTTACTTTCCGGGACAGCACTACGAGCAGTACTTC. It is translated as CASSYFPGQHYEQYF.

This clonotype was seen many times. The gene calls are TRBV12-3 or TRBV12-4 and TRBJ1-1; no definite D call. Deletions cut 7 bases from V and 6 bases from J, with 15 bases between. The CDR3 has 13 residues. The CDR3 here is CASIPNWGSEAFF. CDR3 nucleotides: TGTGCCAGCATCCCCAATTGGGGATCTGAAGCTTTCTTT.

At least ten counts were recorded for this clonotype. The chain combines TRBV20-1 with TRBJ2-2; a weak D match, TRBD1 (5 bases). Per germline, CDR1 DFQATT and CDR2 SNEGSKA (reference sequence). The CDR3 sequence is 15 residues long. Trimming took off 4 bases at V and 0 bases at J, with 12 bases between the two ends. CDR3 in DNA: TGCAGTGCTATTCCGCGGACACCGAACACCGGGGAGCTGTTTTTT. Amino acid sequence: CSAIPRTPNTGELFF.

In its sample, this clonotype was seen many times. CDR3 region: CASSLLGEQPQHF. DNA of the CDR3: TGTGCCAGCAGTTTACTAGGTGAACAGCCCCAGCATTTT. This rearrangement joins TRBV12-3 or TRBV12-4 to TRBJ1-5; the D is unclear. The CDR3 spans 13 residues. V was trimmed by 2 bases and J by 7 bases, leaving 9 bases between them.

The chain links TRBV27 to TRBJ2-6; TRBD2 might be the D (6 bases). Germline loops: CDR1 MNHEY, CDR2 SMNVEV (reference sequence). V lost 8 bases and J 3 bases, leaving 11 bases between the germline ends. CDR3 size: 14 residues. This CDR3 is CASGIGGGANVLTF. DNA for the CDR3: TGTGCCAGCGGAATCGGGGGTGGGGCCAACGTCCTGACTTTC.

This clonotype has a handful of counts. The rearrangement uses TRBV5-6 and TRBJ2-7; 8 positions match TRBD1. CDR3 size: 15 residues. J gave up 1 base and V 1 base, and 4 bases lay outside the gene matches. The germline V gene encodes CDR1 SGHDT and CDR2 YYEEEE. DNA of the CDR3: TGTGCCAGCAGCTTGCGGGGACAGGCGTCCTACGAGCAGTACTTC. Its protein is CASSLRGQASYEQYF.